This TCR beta chain was recovered during a study of response to subunit inactivated influenza vaccine. TCRdb reprocessed the RT-PCR reads via MiXCR and lists one record per CDR3 protein. This sample carries about 780,000 distinct CDR3 sequences, around 20% of them seen once, and the ten largest clones take 11%. This clonotype showed up just a few times. After removal of 1 base from V and 5 bases from J, the junction contained 13 bases not matched to a gene. The germline CDR1 and CDR2 sequences are SGHRS and YFSETQ. The CDR3 length is 17 residues. Here the sequenced sample was PBMCs from blood, taken 4 to 6 days after vaccination. The rearrangement joins TRBV5-1 to TRBJ2-5, with TRBD1 matching 8 bases. This TCR was sampled from a man aged 45 to 65 who received an inactivated influenza vaccine. CDR3 in DNA: TGCGCCAGCAGCTTGAGGCCTATGGGACAGGCCGGGGAGACCCAGTACTTC. The encoded protein is CASSLRPMGQAGETQYF.